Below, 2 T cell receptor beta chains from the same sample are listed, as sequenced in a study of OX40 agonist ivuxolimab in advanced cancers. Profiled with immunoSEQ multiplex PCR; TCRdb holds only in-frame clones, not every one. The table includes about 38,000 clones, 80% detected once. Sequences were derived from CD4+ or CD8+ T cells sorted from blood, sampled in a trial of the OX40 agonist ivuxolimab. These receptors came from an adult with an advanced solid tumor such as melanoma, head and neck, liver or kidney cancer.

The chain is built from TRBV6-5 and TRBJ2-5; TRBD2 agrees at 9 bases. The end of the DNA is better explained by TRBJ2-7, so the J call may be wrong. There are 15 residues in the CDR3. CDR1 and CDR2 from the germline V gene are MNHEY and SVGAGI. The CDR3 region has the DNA TGTGCCAGCAGGCGGGGACTAGCAGGGGTCCGCGAGCAGTACTTC. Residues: CASRRGLAGVREQYF.

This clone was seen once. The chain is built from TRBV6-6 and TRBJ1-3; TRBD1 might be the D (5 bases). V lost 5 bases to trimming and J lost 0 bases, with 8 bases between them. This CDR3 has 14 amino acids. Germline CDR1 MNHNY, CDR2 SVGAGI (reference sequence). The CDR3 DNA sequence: TGTGCCAGCAGTGGGACGGTCTCTGGAAACACCATATATTTT. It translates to CASSGTVSGNTIYF.